The present TCR beta chain was sequenced within a study of blood T cells in healthy people across ages. Broader study findings: In these data, TCR beta diversity tracked strongly with naive T cell percentage.

Primers used in a second PCR of about 7 to 12 cycles were a sample-barcoded 5' primer and a J-beta primer mix. Every single cDNA molecule received a tag from a template-switch adaptor with 12 random nucleotides. TCRdb passed the 5' RACE reads through MiXCR, listing each CDR3 protein once. The sample shows just over 1 million distinct CDR3 sequences, around 43% of them seen only once. Turning to this clonotype: The antigen remains undetermined.

Healthy Caucasian individuals from Russia aged about 6 to 90 were enrolled as donors. Source material: blood. The receptor comes from an older woman in good health.

The CDR3 DNA reads as TGTGCCAGCAGCTTAACCCGGATAGCTAACTATGGCTACACCTTC. Encoded protein: CASSLTRIANYGYTF. V and J are TRBV11-2 and TRBJ1-2, with no clear D. V was cut by 2 bases and J by 0 bases, with 10 bases left in between. The germline V gene encodes CDR1 SGHAT and CDR2 FQNNGV. CDR3 length: 15 amino acids. The whole variable domain, filled in from reference TRBV11-2 and TRBJ1-2, reads EAGVAQSPRYKIIEKRQSVAFWCNPISGHATLYWYQQILGQGPKLLIQFQNNGVVDDSQLPKDRFSAERLKGVDSTLKIQPAKLEDSAVYLCASSLTRIANYGYTFGSGTRLTVV.